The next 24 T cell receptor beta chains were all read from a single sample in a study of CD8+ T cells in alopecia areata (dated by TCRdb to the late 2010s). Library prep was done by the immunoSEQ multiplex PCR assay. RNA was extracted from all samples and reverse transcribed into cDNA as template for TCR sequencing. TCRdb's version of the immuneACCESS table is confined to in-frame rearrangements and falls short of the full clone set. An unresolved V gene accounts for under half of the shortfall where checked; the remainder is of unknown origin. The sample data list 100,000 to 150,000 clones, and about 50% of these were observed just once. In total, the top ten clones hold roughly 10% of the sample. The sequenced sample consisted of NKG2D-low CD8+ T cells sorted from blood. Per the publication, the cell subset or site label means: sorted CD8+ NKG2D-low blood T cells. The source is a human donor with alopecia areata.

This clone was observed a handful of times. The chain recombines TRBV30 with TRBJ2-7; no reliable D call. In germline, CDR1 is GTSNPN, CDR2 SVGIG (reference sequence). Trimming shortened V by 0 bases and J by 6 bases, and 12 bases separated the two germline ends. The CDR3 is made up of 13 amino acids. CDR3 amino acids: CAWSVHGTTEQYF. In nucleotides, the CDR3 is TGTGCCTGGAGTGTACATGGAACTACCGAGCAGTACTTC.

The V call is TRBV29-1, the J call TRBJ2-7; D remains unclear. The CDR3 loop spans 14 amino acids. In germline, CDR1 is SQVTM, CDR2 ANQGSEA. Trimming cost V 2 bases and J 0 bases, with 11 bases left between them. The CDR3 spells CSVELAEVSYEQYF. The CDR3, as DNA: TGCAGCGTTGAACTTGCAGAGGTCTCCTACGAGCAGTACTTC.

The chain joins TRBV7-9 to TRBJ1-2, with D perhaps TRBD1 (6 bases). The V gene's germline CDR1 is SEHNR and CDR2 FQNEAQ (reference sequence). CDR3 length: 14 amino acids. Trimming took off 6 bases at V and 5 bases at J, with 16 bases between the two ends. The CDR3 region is CASSLAGAKYGYTF. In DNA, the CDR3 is TGTGCCAGCAGTCTTGCGGGGGCAAAGTATGGCTACACCTTC.

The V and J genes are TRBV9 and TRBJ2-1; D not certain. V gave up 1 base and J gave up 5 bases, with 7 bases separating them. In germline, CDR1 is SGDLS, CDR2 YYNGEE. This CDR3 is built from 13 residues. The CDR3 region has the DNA TGTGCCAGCAGCGTATACGGTAACAATGAGCAGTTCTTC. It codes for CASSVYGNNEQFF.

The CDR3 region has the DNA TGCGCCAGCAGCCTTGGGACAGAGCACGGCCAAGAGACCCAGTACTTC. Its protein is CASSLGTEHGQETQYF. This chain links TRBV4-1 with TRBJ2-5, with 7 bases matching TRBD1. The junction had 9 bases not matched to a gene; V was cut back by 4 bases and J by 1 base. CDR1 is MGHRA, CDR2 YSYEKL, per germline. The CDR3 totals 16 residues.

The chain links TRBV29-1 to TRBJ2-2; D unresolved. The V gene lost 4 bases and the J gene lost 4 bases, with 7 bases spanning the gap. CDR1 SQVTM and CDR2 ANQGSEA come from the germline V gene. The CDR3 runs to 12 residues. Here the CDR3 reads CSVVLPTGELFF. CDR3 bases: TGCAGCGTTGTACTACCCACCGGGGAGCTGTTTTTT.

The CDR3 DNA sequence: TGCAGCGTTGGGAGGGACTATGGCTACACCTTC. Its protein product is CSVGRDYGYTF. The chain uses TRBV29-1 and TRBJ1-2; D is unresolved. Looked up from germline, CDR1 is SQVTM and CDR2 is ANQGSEA. Trimming cost V 4 bases and J 3 bases, with 6 bases left between them. This CDR3 is built from 11 residues.

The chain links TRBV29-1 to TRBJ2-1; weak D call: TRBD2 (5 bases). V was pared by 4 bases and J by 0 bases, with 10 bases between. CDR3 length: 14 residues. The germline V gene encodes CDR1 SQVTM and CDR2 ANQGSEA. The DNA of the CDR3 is TGCAGCGTTGCATGGGAGAGCTCCTACAATGAGCAGTTCTTC. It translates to CSVAWESSYNEQFF.

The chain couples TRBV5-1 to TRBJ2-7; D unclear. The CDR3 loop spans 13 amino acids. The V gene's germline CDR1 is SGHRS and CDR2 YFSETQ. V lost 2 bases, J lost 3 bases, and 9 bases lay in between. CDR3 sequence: CASSFRPNYEQYF. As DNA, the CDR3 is TGCGCCAGCAGCTTTCGACCTAACTACGAGCAGTACTTC.

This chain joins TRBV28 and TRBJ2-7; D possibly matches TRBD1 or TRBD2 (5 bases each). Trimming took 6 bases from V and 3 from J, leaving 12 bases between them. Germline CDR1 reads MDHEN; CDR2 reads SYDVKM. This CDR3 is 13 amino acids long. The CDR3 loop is CASSPGTLYEQYF. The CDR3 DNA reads TGTGCCAGCAGCCCTGGGACGCTCTACGAGCAGTACTTC.

CDR3 sequence (DNA): TGCAGCGTTGGAGTAGCGGATAGCACAGATACGCAGTATTTT. Protein sequence: CSVGVADSTDTQYF. This sequence joins TRBV29-1 and TRBJ2-3; D is perhaps TRBD2 (6 bases). Germline values: CDR1 SQVTM, CDR2 ANQGSEA. The CDR3 has 14 residues. Trimming pared 4 bases from V and 0 bases from J, leaving 11 bases between.

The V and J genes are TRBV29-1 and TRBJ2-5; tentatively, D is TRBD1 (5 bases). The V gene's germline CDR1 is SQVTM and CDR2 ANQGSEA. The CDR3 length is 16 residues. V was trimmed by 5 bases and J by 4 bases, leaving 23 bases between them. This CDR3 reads CSVPPLDLERGETQYF. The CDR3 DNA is TGCAGCGTTCCCCCCTTAGACCTTGAAAGGGGAGAGACCCAGTACTTC.

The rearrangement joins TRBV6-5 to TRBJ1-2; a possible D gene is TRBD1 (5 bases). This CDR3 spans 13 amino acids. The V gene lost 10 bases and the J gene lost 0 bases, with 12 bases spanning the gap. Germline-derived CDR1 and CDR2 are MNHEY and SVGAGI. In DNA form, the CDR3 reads TGTGCCACCACCCAGGGTACTAACTATGGCTACACCTTC. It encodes CATTQGTNYGYTF.

CDR3: CASSLTGQGTAEAFF. Written as DNA, the CDR3 is TGTGCCAGCAGTTTAACGGGACAGGGGACGGCTGAAGCTTTCTTT. The rearrangement links TRBV28 to TRBJ1-1; 10 nucleotides match TRBD1. Germline V gene lookup returns CDR1 MDHEN and CDR2 SYDVKM. This CDR3 is 15 amino acids long. V lost 2 bases and J lost 6; bases outside the gene matches: 6.

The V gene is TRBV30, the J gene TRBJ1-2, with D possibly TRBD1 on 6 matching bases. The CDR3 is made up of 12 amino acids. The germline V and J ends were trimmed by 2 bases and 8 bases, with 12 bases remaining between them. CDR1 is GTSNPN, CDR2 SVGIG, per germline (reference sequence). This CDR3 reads CAWSWGAQGYTF. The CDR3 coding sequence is TGTGCCTGGAGTTGGGGGGCGCAAGGCTACACCTTC.

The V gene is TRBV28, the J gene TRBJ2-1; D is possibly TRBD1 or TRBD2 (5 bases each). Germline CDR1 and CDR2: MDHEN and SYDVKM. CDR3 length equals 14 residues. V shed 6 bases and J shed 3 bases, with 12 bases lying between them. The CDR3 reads CASRPRDGYNEQFF. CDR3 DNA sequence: TGTGCCAGCAGACCTCGGGACGGCTACAATGAGCAGTTCTTC.

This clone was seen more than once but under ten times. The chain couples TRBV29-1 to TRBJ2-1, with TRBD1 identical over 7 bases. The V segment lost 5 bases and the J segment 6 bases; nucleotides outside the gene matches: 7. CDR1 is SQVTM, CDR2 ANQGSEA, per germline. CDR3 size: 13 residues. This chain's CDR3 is CSVSQGFGNEQFF. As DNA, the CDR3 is TGCAGCGTTTCACAGGGGTTTGGCAATGAGCAGTTCTTC.

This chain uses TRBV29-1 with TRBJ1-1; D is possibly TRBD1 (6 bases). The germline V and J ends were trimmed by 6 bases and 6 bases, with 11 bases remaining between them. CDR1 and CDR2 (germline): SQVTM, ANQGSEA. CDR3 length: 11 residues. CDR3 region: CSVPAGAEAFF. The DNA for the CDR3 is TGCAGCGTCCCGGCAGGGGCTGAAGCTTTCTTT.

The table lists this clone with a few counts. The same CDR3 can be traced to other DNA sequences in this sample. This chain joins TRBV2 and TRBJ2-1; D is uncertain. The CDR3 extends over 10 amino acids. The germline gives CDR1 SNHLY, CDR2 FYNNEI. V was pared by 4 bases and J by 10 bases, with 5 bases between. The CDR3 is CASSVGEQFF. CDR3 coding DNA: TGTGCCAGCAGTGTGGGGGAGCAGTTCTTC.

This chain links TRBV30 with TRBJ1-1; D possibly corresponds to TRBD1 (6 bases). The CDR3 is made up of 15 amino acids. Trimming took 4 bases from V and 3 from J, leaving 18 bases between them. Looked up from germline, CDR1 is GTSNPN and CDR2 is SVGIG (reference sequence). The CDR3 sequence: CAWTPGGPGDTEAFF. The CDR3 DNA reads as TGTGCCTGGACCCCCGGGGGGCCCGGGGACACTGAAGCTTTCTTT.

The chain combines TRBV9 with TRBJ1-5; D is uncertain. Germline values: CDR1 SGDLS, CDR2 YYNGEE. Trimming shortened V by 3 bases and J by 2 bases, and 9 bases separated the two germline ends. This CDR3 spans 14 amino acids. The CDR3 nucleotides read TGTGCCAGCAGCGAGGGATTTGGCAATCAGCCCCAGCATTTT. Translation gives CASSEGFGNQPQHF.

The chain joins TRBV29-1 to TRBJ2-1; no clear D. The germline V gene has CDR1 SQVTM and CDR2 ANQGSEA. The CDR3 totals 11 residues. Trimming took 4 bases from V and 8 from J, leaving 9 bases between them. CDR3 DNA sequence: TGCAGCGTTGGGGCCGACTATGAGCAGTTCTTC. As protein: CSVGADYEQFF.

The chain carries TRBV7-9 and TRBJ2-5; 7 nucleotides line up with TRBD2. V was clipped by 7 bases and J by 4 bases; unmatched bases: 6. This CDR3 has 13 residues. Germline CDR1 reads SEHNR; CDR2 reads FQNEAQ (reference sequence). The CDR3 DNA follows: TGTGCCAGCATCCCCCGGGAGGCAGAGACCCAGTACTTC. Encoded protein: CASIPREAETQYF.

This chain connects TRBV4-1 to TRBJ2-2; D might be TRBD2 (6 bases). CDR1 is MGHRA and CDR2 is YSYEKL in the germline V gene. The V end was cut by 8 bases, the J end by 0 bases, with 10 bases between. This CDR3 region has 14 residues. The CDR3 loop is CASGRGANTGELFF. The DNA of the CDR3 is TGCGCCAGCGGGCGGGGAGCGAACACCGGGGAGCTGTTTTTT.